The 25 T cell receptor beta chains given below trace back to one sample, sequenced in a study of blood T cell repertoires in COVID-19. The method was immunoSEQ multiplex PCR; TCRdb's version includes in-frame clones alone and lacks a portion of them. The table records 350,000 to 450,000 clones, over 80% of them present only once. Sequenced: PBMCs or T cells enriched from blood (not recorded which). The receptor source for this set is a woman aged 50 to 65 who had recovered from COVID-19.

The CDR3 here is CASSYSFGDEQFF. In DNA, the CDR3 is TGTGCCAGCAGTTACTCGTTCGGGGATGAGCAGTTCTTC. The genes are TRBV6-5 and TRBJ2-1, with D perhaps matching TRBD2 (5 bases). The V end lost 0 bases, the J end lost 8 bases, and 8 bases lay between the germline ends. Germline CDR1 MNHEY, CDR2 SVGAGI. The CDR3 is 13 amino acids.

V usage is TRBV11-1 and J usage is TRBJ1-2; 8 bases are a match to TRBD1. The germline V gene has CDR1 SGHAT and CDR2 FQDESV (reference sequence). V was pared by 5 bases and J by 6 bases, with 5 bases of the junction left unmatched. This CDR3 is 13 amino acids long. In DNA, the CDR3 is TGTGCCAGCAGCGTAGACAGGGGCGATGGCTACACCTTC. It yields the protein CASSVDRGDGYTF. The whole variable domain, filled in from reference TRBV11-1 and TRBJ1-2, reads EAEVAQSPRYKITEKSQAVAFWCDPISGHATLYWYRQILGQGPELLVQFQDESVVDDSQLPKDRFSAERLKGVDSTLKIQPAELGDSAMYLCASSVDRGDGYTFGSGTRLTVV.

The chain employs TRBV9 and TRBJ1-6; possible D gene TRBD1, 5 bases. CDR1 is SGDLS and CDR2 is YYNGEE in the germline V gene. There are 15 residues in the CDR3. V lost 4 bases and J lost 2, with 10 bases in between. CDR3 protein: CASSSQGTYNSPLHF. The CDR3 DNA is TGTGCCAGCAGCTCCCAGGGCACCTATAATTCACCCCTCCACTTT.

The J gene is TRBJ1-1, the V gene TRBV19, with D hard to call. The ends were cut back, 0 bases at V and 9 bases at J, with 14 bases in the middle. The CDR3 totals 14 residues. Germline V gives CDR1 LNHDA, CDR2 SQIVND (reference sequence). CDR3 sequence reads: CASSIDRRMSQAFF. CDR3 nucleotides: TGTGCCAGTAGTATAGATCGGCGGATGTCACAAGCTTTCTTT.

V is TRBV7-9 and J is TRBJ1-2, with D perhaps TRBD1 (5 bases). The CDR3 runs 17 residues. The germline gives CDR1 SEHNR, CDR2 FQNEAQ (reference sequence). The V and J ends lost 5 bases and 2 bases respectively, with 21 bases between them. CDR3 DNA sequence: TGTGCCAGCAGCCCTCCCCCAGGTAGGGGCATCAACTATGGCTACACCTTC. Encoded protein: CASSPPPGRGINYGYTF.

A note on this clone: This same CDR3 is encoded by further DNA sequences in the sample. This rearrangement joins TRBV5-1 to TRBJ1-5, with D perhaps TRBD1 (6 bases). Germline loops: CDR1 SGHRS, CDR2 YFSETQ. Trimming pared 5 bases from V and 3 bases from J, leaving 9 bases between. This CDR3 spans 13 amino acids. CDR3: CASSTGINQPQHF. The CDR3 DNA sequence: TGCGCCAGCAGTACAGGGATCAATCAGCCCCAGCATTTT.

The DNA of the CDR3 is TGTGCCAGTAGAGTGCTAGGGACAGGCTTTCCTGGAGATACGCAGTATTTT. Translation: CASRVLGTGFPGDTQYF. V is TRBV19 and J is TRBJ2-3; 8 bases line up with TRBD1. CDR3 size: 17 residues. With V trimmed by 6 bases and J by 5 bases, 16 bases remained unmatched. Per the germline V gene, CDR1 is LNHDA and CDR2 is SQIVND (reference sequence).

The gene calls are TRBV19 and TRBJ2-3; 9 nucleotides align to TRBD1. CDR3 length: 15 amino acids. Germline CDR1 is LNHDA and CDR2 is SQIVND (reference sequence). V lost 5 bases and J lost 1; bases outside the gene matches: 4. CDR3 in DNA: TGTGCCAGTAGTGGGACAGGGCCGGGCACAGATACGCAGTATTTT. Protein sequence: CASSGTGPGTDTQYF. The entire variable domain, with the rest obtained from reference TRBV19 and TRBJ2-3, is as follows: DGGITQSPKYLFRKEGQNVTLSCEQNLNHDAMYWYRQDPGQGLRLIYYSQIVNDFQKGDIAEGYSVSREKKESFPLTVTSAQKNPTAFYLCASSGTGPGTDTQYFGPGTRLTVL.

This clone was seen once. V is TRBV23-1 and J is TRBJ1-2; D is undetermined. TRBV23-1 is given ORF status, its function remaining uncertain. The V end was cut by 2 bases, the J end by 0 bases, with 19 bases between. The CDR3 has 18 amino acids. The CDR3 DNA is TGCGCCAGCAGTCAACCGACACACTCCTTCGGCCCTAACTATGGCTACACCTTC. This sequence encodes CASSQPTHSFGPNYGYTF.

The V call is TRBV2, the J call TRBJ2-1; D ambiguous. Germline V gene data show CDR1 as SNHLY and CDR2 as FYNNEI. This CDR3 is 11 amino acids long. V was trimmed by 3 bases and J by 14 bases, leaving 11 bases between them. DNA of the CDR3: TGTGCCAGCAGTGAGACTCTCGGAGAGTTCTTC. It specifies CASSETLGEFF.

This chain uses TRBV3-1 (or the pseudogene TRBV3-2) with TRBJ2-3; no firm D call. The CDR3 contains 16 residues. Deletions cut 1 base from V and 0 bases from J, with 11 bases between. CDR1 and CDR2 (germline): LGHDT, YNNKEL (reference sequence). The CDR3 loop is CASSQGSSPSTDTQYF. The CDR3 region has the DNA TGTGCCAGCAGCCAAGGGTCTAGTCCCAGCACAGATACGCAGTATTTT.

The genes are TRBV19 and TRBJ1-5; 7 bases agree with TRBD1. The CDR3 runs to 16 residues. Trimming removed 5 bases from V and 2 bases from J; junction bases left unmatched: 9. CDR1 is LNHDA and CDR2 is SQIVND in the germline V gene (reference sequence). CDR3 in amino acids: CASSDRAIPGNQPQHF. CDR3 coding DNA: TGTGCCAGTAGTGACAGGGCGATTCCGGGCAATCAGCCCCAGCATTTT.

The genes are TRBV18 and TRBJ1-2; perhaps TRBD1 as D (6 bases). Trimming removed 1 base from V and 4 bases from J, with 13 bases in between. This CDR3 has 15 amino acids. Germline-derived CDR1 and CDR2 are KGHSH and LQKENI. The CDR3: CASSPQVQGSYGYTF. The CDR3 bases are TGTGCCAGCTCACCACAGGTGCAGGGGAGCTATGGCTACACCTTC.

In its sample, this clone was seen once. The rearrangement links TRBV30 to TRBJ1-3; 7 bases map to TRBD1. The V gene end was trimmed by 0 bases and the J gene end by 8 bases; junction bases not matched to a gene: 7. Germline loops: CDR1 GTSNPN, CDR2 SVGIG (reference sequence). This CDR3 has 14 amino acids. The CDR3: CAWSVQGGGDTIYF. CDR3 DNA: TGTGCCTGGAGTGTTCAGGGGGGAGGAGACACCATATATTTT.

This clone appeared a single time. The V gene is TRBV5-1, the J gene TRBJ1-2; possible D gene TRBD1, 5 bases. From germline, CDR1 is SGHRS and CDR2 YFSETQ. The CDR3 spans 14 residues. V was clipped by 3 bases and J by 8 bases, with 17 bases between them. The CDR3 nucleotides are TGCGCCAGCAGCTGGGGGGACGGCTCGCGGGGCTACACCTTC. Protein product: CASSWGDGSRGYTF.

V is TRBV5-1 and J is TRBJ2-5; TRBD2 is a possible D gene (6 bases). This CDR3 has 13 residues. V was trimmed by 4 bases and J by 5 bases, leaving 12 bases between them. Germline lookup yields CDR1 SGHRS and CDR2 YFSETQ. The CDR3 DNA reads as TGCGCCAGCAGCCCGCCGGGGGATGAGACCCAGTACTTC. Protein product: CASSPPGDETQYF.

J is TRBJ2-7 and V is TRBV30; possibly TRBD2 for D (6 bases). Germline V gives CDR1 GTSNPN, CDR2 SVGIG (reference sequence). This CDR3 has 16 residues. V lost 0 bases and J 3 bases, leaving 18 bases between the germline ends. The CDR3 sequence: CAWSVRGRPGDYEQYF. CDR3 bases: TGTGCCTGGAGTGTACGAGGGAGGCCCGGGGACTACGAGCAGTACTTC.

This chain joins TRBV5-1 and TRBJ1-3; no clear D gene. V lost 0 bases and J 2 bases, leaving 6 bases between the germline ends. The CDR3 spans 14 residues. Looked up from germline, CDR1 is SGHRS and CDR2 is YFSETQ. The CDR3 nucleotides are TGCGCCAGCAGCTTGGGGACTCCTGGAAACACCATATATTTT. Translation gives CASSLGTPGNTIYF.

This chain uses TRBV6-2 or TRBV6-3 with TRBJ2-2; D ambiguous. Germline CDR1 and CDR2: MNHEY and SVGEGT. The CDR3 totals 12 residues. The germline V and J ends were trimmed by 4 bases and 7 bases, with 7 bases remaining between them. DNA of the CDR3: TGTGCCAGCAGTTTACACATCGGGGAGCTGTTTTTT. This encodes CASSLHIGELFF.

The gene calls are TRBV11-3 and TRBJ1-2; no clear D. CDR3 length: 13 residues. Trimming removed 3 bases at V and 0 bases at J, with 5 bases between. From germline, CDR1 is SGHNT and CDR2 YENEEA. CDR3 region: CASSFTANYGYTF. The CDR3 region has the DNA TGTGCCAGCAGCTTTACAGCTAACTATGGCTACACCTTC.

The rearrangement links TRBV19 to TRBJ2-2; 7 nucleotides line up with TRBD1. J gave up 2 bases and V 3 bases, and 24 bases lay outside the gene matches. This CDR3 is 22 amino acids long. From germline, CDR1 is LNHDA and CDR2 SQIVND (reference sequence). The CDR3 coding sequence is TGTGCCAGTAGTATTTGGCTAACAGGGTCGGTAGGGGGCGCAATCAACACCGGGGAGCTGTTTTTT. This codes for CASSIWLTGSVGGAINTGELFF.

The chain employs TRBV3-1 (or the pseudogene TRBV3-2) and TRBJ2-5; possible D gene TRBD2, 6 bases. The germline V gene encodes CDR1 LGHDT and CDR2 YNNKEL (reference sequence). This CDR3 has 14 residues. V lost 4 bases and J 4 bases, leaving 13 bases between the germline ends. Written as DNA, the CDR3 is TGTGCCAGCAGCCCTTCGGGAGCGTTAGAGACCCAGTACTTC. It is translated as CASSPSGALETQYF.

The rearrangement links TRBV27 to TRBJ2-5, with TRBD1 matching over 7 bases. The CDR3 totals 14 residues. With V trimmed by 6 bases and J by 4 bases, 8 bases remained unmatched. CDR1 is MNHEY, CDR2 SMNVEV, per germline (reference sequence). The CDR3 DNA sequence: TGTGCCAGCAGAACGGGACAGAGACCAGAGACCCAGTACTTC. Its protein is CASRTGQRPETQYF.

The chain links TRBV14 to TRBJ2-7; the match to TRBD2 covers 10 bases. CDR1 and CDR2 from the germline V gene are SGHDN and FVKESK. J gave up 1 base and V 5 bases, and 11 bases lay outside the gene matches. The CDR3 has 17 residues. The CDR3 DNA reads as TGTGCCAGCAGCACGTCGGCTAGCGGGAGTGGGTCCTACGAGCAGTACTTC. Translating gives CASSTSASGSGSYEQYF.

This sequence joins TRBV9 and TRBJ2-5; 12 nucleotides agree with TRBD2. The CDR3 has 15 amino acids. Germline assignment: CDR1 SGDLS and CDR2 YYNGEE. Trimming took 3 bases from V and 5 from J; bases not matched to a gene: 5. The CDR3 nucleotides read TGTGCCAGCAGCGCTGGACTAGCGGGGCCGGAGACCCAGTACTTC. Amino acid sequence: CASSAGLAGPETQYF.